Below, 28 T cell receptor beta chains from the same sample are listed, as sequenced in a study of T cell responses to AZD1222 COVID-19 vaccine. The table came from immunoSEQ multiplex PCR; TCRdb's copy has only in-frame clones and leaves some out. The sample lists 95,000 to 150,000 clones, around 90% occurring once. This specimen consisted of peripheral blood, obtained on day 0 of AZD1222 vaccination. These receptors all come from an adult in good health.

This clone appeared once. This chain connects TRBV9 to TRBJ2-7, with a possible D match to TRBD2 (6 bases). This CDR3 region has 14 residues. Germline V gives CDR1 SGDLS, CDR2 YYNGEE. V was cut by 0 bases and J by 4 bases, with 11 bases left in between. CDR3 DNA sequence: TGTGCCAGCAGCGTAGGGACTACATGGTACGAGCAGTACTTC. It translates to CASSVGTTWYEQYF. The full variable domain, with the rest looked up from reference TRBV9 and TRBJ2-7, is DSGVTQTPKHLITATGQRVTLRCSPRSGDLSVYWYQQSLDQGLQFLIQYYNGEERAKGNILERFSAQQFPDLHSELNLSSLELGDSALYFCASSVGTTWYEQYFGPGTRLTVT.

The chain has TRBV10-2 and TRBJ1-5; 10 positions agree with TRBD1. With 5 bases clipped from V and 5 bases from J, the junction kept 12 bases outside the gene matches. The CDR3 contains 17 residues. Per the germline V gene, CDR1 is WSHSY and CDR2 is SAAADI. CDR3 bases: TGCGCCAGCAGTCTACTCCGGGACAGGGGTATGGATCAGCCCCAGCATTTT. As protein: CASSLLRDRGMDQPQHF.

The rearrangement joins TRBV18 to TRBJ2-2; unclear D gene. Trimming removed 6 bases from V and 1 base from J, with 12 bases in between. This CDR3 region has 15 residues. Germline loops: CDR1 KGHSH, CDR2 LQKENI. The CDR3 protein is CASSFSPGNTGELFF. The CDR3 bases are TGTGCCAGCTCCTTCAGTCCCGGGAACACCGGGGAGCTGTTTTTT.

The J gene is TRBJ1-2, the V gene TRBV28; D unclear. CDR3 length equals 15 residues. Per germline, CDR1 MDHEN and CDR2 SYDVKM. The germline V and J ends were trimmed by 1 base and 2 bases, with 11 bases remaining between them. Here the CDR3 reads CASSLFPTANYGYTF. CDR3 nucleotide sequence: TGTGCCAGCAGTTTATTTCCTACAGCGAACTATGGCTACACCTTC.

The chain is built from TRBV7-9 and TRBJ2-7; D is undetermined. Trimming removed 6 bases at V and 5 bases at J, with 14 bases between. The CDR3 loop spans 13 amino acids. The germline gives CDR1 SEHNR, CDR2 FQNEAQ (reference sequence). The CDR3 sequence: CASRHEGLDEQYF. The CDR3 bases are TGTGCCAGCAGACACGAAGGGCTCGACGAGCAGTACTTC. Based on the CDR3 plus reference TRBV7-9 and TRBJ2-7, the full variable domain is DTGVSQNPRHKITKRGQNVTFRCDPISEHNRLYWYRQTLGQGPEFLTYFQNEAQLEKSRLLSDRFSAERPKGSFSTLEIQRTEQGDSAMYLCASRHEGLDEQYFGPGTRLTVT.

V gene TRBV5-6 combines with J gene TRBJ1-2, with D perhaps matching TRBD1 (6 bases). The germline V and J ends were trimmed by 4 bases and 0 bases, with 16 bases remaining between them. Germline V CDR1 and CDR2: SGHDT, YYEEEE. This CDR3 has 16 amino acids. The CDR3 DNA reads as TGTGCCAGCAGCCCCGGAGGGGGATATGCTAACTATGGCTACACCTTC. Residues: CASSPGGGYANYGYTF.

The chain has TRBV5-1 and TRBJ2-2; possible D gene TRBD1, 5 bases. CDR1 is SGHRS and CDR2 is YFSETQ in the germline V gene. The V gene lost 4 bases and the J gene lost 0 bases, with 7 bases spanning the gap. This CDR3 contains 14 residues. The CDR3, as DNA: TGCGCCAGCAGCCAGGGTCCGAACACCGGGGAGCTGTTTTTT. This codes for CASSQGPNTGELFF.

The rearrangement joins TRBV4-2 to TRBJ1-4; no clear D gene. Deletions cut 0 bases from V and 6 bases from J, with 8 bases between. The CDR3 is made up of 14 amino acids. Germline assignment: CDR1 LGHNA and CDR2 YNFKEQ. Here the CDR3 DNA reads TGTGCCAGCAGCCAAGATTTAGGAGATGAAAAACTGTTTTTT. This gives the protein CASSQDLGDEKLFF.

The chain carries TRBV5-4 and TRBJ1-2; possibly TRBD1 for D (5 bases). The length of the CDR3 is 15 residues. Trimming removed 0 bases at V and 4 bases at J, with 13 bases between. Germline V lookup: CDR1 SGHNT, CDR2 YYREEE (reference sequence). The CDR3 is CASSLARVRGYGYTF. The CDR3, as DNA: TGTGCCAGCAGCTTGGCCAGGGTACGTGGCTATGGCTACACCTTC.

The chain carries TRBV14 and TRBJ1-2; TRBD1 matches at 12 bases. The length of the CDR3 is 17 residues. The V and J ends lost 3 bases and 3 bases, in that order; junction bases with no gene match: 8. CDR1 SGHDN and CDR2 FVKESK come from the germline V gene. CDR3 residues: CASSHGTGGFKDYGYTF. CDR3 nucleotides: TGTGCCAGCAGCCATGGGACAGGGGGCTTCAAAGACTATGGCTACACCTTC.

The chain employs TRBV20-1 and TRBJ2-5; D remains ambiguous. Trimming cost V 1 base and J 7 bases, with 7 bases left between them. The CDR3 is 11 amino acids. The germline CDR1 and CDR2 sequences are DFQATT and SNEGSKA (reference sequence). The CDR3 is CSARGGLTQYF. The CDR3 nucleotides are TGCAGTGCTAGAGGAGGTCTGACCCAGTACTTC.

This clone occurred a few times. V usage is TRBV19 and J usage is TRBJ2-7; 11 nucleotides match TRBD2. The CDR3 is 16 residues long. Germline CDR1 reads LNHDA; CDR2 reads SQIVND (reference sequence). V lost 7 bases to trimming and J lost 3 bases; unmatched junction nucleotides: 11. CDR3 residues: CASILGLAVQVYEQYF. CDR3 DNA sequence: TGTGCCAGTATCCTGGGACTAGCGGTTCAGGTCTACGAGCAGTACTTC.

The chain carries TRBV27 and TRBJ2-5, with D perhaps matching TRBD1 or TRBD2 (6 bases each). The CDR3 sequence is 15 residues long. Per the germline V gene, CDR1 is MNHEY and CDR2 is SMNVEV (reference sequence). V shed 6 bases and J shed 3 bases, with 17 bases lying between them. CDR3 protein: CASSSRGAGEETQYF. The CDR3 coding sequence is TGTGCCAGCAGCTCAAGGGGGGCCGGAGAAGAGACCCAGTACTTC.

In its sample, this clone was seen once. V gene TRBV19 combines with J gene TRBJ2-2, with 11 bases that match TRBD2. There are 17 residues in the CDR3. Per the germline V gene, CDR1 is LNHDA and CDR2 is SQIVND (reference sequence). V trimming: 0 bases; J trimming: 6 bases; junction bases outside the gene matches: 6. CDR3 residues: CASSIDRLAGTPGELFF. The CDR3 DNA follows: TGTGCCAGTAGTATAGATCGACTAGCGGGAACCCCCGGGGAGCTGTTTTTT. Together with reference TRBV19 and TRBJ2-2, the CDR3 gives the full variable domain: DGGITQSPKYLFRKEGQNVTLSCEQNLNHDAMYWYRQDPGQGLRLIYYSQIVNDFQKGDIAEGYSVSREKKESFPLTVTSAQKNPTAFYLCASSIDRLAGTPGELFFGEGSRLTVL.

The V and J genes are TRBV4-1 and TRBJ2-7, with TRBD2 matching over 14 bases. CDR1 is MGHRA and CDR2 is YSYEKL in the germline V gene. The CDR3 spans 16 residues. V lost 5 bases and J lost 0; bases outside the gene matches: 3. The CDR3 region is CASSKGTSGGSYEQYF. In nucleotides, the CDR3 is TGCGCCAGCAGCAAAGGGACTAGCGGGGGCTCCTACGAGCAGTACTTC.

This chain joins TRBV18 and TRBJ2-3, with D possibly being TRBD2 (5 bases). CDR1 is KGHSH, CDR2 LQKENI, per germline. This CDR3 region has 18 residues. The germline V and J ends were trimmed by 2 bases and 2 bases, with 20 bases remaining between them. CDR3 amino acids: CASSPFRSGALYTDTQYF. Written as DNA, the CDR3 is TGTGCCAGCTCACCATTTAGGAGCGGCGCCCTTTACACAGATACGCAGTATTTT.

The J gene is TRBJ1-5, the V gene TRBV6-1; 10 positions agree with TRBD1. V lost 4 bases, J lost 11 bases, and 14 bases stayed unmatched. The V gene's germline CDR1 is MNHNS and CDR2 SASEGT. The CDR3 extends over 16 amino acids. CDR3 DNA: TGTGCCAGCAGTGGAATTACCGGGGACAGGGGCATAACCCAGCATTTT. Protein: CASSGITGDRGITQHF.

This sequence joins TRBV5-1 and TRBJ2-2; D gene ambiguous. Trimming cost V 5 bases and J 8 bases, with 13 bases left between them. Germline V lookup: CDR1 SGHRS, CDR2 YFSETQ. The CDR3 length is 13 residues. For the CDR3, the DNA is TGCGCCAGCAGTTGGTTAAGAAGTGGGGAGCTGTTTTTT. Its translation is CASSWLRSGELFF.

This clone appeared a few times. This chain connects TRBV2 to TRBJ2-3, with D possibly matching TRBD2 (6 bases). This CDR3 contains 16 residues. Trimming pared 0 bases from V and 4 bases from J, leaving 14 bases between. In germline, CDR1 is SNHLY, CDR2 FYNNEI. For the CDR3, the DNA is TGTGCCAGCAGTGAAGCCCTAGTCTGGGGGGCAGATACGCAGTATTTT. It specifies CASSEALVWGADTQYF.

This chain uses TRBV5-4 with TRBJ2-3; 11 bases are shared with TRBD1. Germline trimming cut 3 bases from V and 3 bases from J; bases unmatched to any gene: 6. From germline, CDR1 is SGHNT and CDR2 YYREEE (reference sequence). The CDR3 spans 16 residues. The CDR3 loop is CASSSAGQGETDTQYF. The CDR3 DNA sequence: TGTGCCAGCAGCTCCGCGGGACAGGGGGAAACAGATACGCAGTATTTT. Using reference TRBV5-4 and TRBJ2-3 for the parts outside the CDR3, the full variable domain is ETGVTQSPTHLIKTRGQQVTLRCSSQSGHNTVSWYQQALGQGPQFIFQYYREEENGRGNFPPRFSGLQFPNYSSELNVNALELDDSALYLCASSSAGQGETDTQYFGPGTRLTVL.

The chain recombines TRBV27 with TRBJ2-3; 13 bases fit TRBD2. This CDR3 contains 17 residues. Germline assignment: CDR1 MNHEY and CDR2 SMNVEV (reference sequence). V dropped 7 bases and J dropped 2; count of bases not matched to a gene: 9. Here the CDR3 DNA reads TGTGCCAGCAATATCCGGACTAGCGGGGGATTCACAGATACGCAGTATTTT. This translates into CASNIRTSGGFTDTQYF.

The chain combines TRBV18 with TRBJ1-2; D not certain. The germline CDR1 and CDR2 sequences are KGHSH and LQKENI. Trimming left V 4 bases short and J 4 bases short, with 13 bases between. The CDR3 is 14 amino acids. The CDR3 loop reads CASSLDRALYGYTF. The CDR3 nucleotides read TGTGCCAGCTCACTAGACCGGGCTCTCTATGGCTACACCTTC.

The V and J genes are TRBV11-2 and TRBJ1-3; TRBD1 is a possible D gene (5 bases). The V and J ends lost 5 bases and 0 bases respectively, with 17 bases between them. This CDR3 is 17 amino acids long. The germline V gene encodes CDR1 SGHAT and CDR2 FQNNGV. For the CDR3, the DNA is TGTGCCAGCAGCCCGCGCCGGGACTTTAGCTCTGGAAACACCATATATTTT. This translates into CASSPRRDFSSGNTIYF. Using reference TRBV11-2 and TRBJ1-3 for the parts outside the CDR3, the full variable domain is EAGVAQSPRYKIIEKRQSVAFWCNPISGHATLYWYQQILGQGPKLLIQFQNNGVVDDSQLPKDRFSAERLKGVDSTLKIQPAKLEDSAVYLCASSPRRDFSSGNTIYFGEGSWLTVV.

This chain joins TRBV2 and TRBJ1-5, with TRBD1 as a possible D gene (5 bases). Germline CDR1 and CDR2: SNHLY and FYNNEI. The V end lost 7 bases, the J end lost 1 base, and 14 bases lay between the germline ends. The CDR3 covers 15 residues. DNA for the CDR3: TGTGCCAGCACTCCCCTTAGGGGAAGCAATCAGCCCCAGCATTTT. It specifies CASTPLRGSNQPQHF.

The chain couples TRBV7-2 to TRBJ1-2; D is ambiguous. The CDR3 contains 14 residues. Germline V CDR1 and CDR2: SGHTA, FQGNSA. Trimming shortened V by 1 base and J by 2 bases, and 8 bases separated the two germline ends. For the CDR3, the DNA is TGTGCCAGCAGCTTAGATTCGGGAAACTATGGCTACACCTTC. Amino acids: CASSLDSGNYGYTF.

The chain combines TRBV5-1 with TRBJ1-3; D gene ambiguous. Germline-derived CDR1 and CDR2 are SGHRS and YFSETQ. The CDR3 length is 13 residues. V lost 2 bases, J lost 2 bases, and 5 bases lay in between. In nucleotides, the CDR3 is TGCGCCAGCAGCTTACTTCCTGGAAACACCATATATTTT. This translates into CASSLLPGNTIYF.

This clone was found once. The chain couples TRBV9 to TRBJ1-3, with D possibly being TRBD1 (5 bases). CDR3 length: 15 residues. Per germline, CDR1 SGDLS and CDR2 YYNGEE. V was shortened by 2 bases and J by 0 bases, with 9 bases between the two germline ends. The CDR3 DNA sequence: TGTGCCAGCAGCGTTACAGGAAGCTCTGGAAACACCATATATTTT. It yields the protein CASSVTGSSGNTIYF.

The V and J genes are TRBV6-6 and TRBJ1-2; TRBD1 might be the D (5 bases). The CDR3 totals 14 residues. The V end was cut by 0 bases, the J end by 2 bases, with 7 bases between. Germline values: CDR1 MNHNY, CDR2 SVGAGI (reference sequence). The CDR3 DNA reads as TGTGCCAGCAGTTACTCAGGGGAGAACTATGGCTACACCTTC. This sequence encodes CASSYSGENYGYTF.